Here is one TCR beta chain with its context. 13 Jbeta primers and 60 Vbeta primers were used for the PCR. Some clones are missing from TCRdb's copy, which holds only in-frame ones; the method was immunoSEQ multiplex PCR. There are 100,000 to 140,000 clones in the sample; 74% occur only once, and approximately 14% lies in the top ten. The data were obtained in a study of cytomegalovirus exposure and HLA in healthy donors. The wider study: As an earlier analysis found, around 200 million T cells yielded fewer than 130 million unique TCR beta sequences. About 85 million unique TCR sequences came from HLA-typed donors in an early release.

J was trimmed by 5 bases and V by 6 bases; bases with no gene match: 7. The CDR3 spans 15 residues. The germline V gene has CDR1 SNHLY and CDR2 FYNNEI. The rearrangement uses TRBV2 and TRBJ2-7; 13 bases align to TRBD2. Sequencing was carried out using PBMCs. This sequence originates from a woman in her thirties or forties in good health and CMV-seropositive. The CDR3 reads CASRAGTSGVNEQYF. The CDR3 DNA sequence: TGTGCCAGCAGGGCTGGGACTAGCGGGGTGAACGAGCAGTACTTC.